The 5 T cell receptor beta chains below all came from one sample that was sequenced in a study of blood T cells in healthy people across ages. The second PCR ran roughly 6 to 11 cycles with a sample-barcoded 5' primer and J-beta primers. Each CDR3 protein is one row after TCRdb ran MiXCR on the 5' RACE reads. The sample comprises about 1 million distinct CDR3 sequences, over 35% of which are singletons, and approximately 17% rests with the top ten. Input material: blood. Receptors originate from a woman aged 55 to 70 in good health.

The CDR3 sequence is CASSLNRRPTGELFF. The CDR3 region has the DNA TGTGCCAGCAGTTTAAACAGGAGGCCCACCGGGGAGCTGTTTTTT. The chain employs TRBV12-3 or TRBV12-4 and TRBJ2-2; D might be TRBD1 or TRBD2, each matching 5 bases. The V end lost 2 bases, the J end lost 4 bases, and 11 bases lay between the germline ends. The CDR3 runs 15 residues.

This clonotype has more than one count but fewer than ten. The chain has TRBV20-1 and TRBJ2-5; 13 positions match TRBD2. Germline CDR1 is DFQATT and CDR2 is SNEGSKA (reference sequence). Trimming cost V 6 bases and J 1 base; bases outside gene matches: 5. The CDR3 is 15 residues long. CDR3 in amino acids: CSASGTSGTQETQYF. DNA for the CDR3: TGCAGTGCCTCCGGGACTAGCGGGACCCAAGAGACCCAGTACTTC.

This clonotype turned up a few times. The V gene is TRBV7-2, the J gene TRBJ2-3; 12 positions agree with TRBD2. Germline CDR1 is SGHTA and CDR2 is FQGNSA. The junction had 4 bases not matched to a gene; V was cut back by 5 bases and J by 7 bases. This CDR3 has 14 residues. The CDR3 loop is CASSAGTSGYTQYF. The CDR3 DNA sequence: TGTGCCAGCAGCGCCGGGACTAGCGGGTATACGCAGTATTTT. Based on the CDR3 plus reference TRBV7-2 and TRBJ2-3, the full variable domain is GAGVSQSPSNKVTEKGKDVELRCDPISGHTALYWYRQSLGQGLEFLIYFQGNSAPDKSGLPSDRFSAERTGGSVSTLTIQRTQQEDSAVYLCASSAGTSGYTQYFGPGTRLTVL.

The chain has TRBV25-1 and TRBJ2-5; 8 bases align to TRBD1. CDR1 and CDR2 from the germline V gene are MGHDK and SYGVNS. The CDR3 spans 14 residues. V lost 4 bases and J lost 0; bases outside the gene matches: 1. The CDR3 is CASSGQGYQETQYF. Written as DNA, the CDR3 is TGTGCCAGCAGTGGACAGGGGTACCAAGAGACCCAGTACTTC.

The chain uses TRBV4-1 and TRBJ2-4; weak D call: TRBD1 (7 bases). The CDR3 covers 15 residues. V lost 0 bases, J lost 13 bases, and 19 bases lay in between. CDR1 is MGHRA and CDR2 is YSYEKL in the germline V gene. CDR3 sequence: CASSQDIPQGGKQYF. The CDR3 DNA follows: TGCGCCAGCAGCCAAGATATCCCCCAGGGGGGTAAGCAGTACTTC.